The 10 T cell receptor beta chains below all came from one sample that was sequenced in a study of T cells in Graves' hyperthyroidism and ophthalmopathy. There were TCR beta CDR3 regions amplified from RNA transcripts. TCR CDR3 underwent first-round RT-PCR with the HTBI primer set. TCRdb used MiXCR to reprocess the multiplex PCR reads, holding one entry per CDR3 protein. The table shows 400,000 to 600,000 distinct CDR3 sequences, with around 16% occurring only once. Sequences were obtained from blood. Receptors were obtained from a woman aged 25-40 years with Graves' ophthalmopathy.

V is TRBV30 and J is TRBJ2-7; weak D call: TRBD1 (5 bases). V lost 5 bases, J lost 2 bases, and 13 bases lay in between. This CDR3 has 13 residues. Germline lookup yields CDR1 GTSNPN and CDR2 SVGIG (reference sequence). CDR3 sequence: CAWANRRTYEQYF. CDR3 nucleotide sequence: TGTGCCTGGGCAAACAGGCGGACCTACGAGCAGTACTTC. Based on the CDR3 plus reference TRBV30 and TRBJ2-7, the full variable domain is SQTIHQWPATLVQPVGSPLSLECTVEGTSNPNLYWYRQAAGRGLQLLFYSVGIGQISSEVPQNLSASRPQDRQFILSSKKLLLSDSGFYLCAWANRRTYEQYFGPGTRLTVT.

On this clonotype itself: This clone may be a read error of a much larger clone one base away. The CDR3, as DNA: TGTGCCAGCAGCCAAGGCGCGACCAGGGCAGATACGCGGTATTTT. This sequence encodes CASSQGATRADTRYF. The V call is TRBV4-2, the J call TRBJ2-3; TRBD1 is a possible D gene (5 bases). The germline V gene has CDR1 LGHNA and CDR2 YNFKEQ. The CDR3 extends over 15 amino acids.

This chain joins TRBV20-1 and TRBJ2-5, with 9 bases identical to TRBD2. The CDR3 is 14 amino acids. The V segment lost 8 bases and the J segment 5 bases; nucleotides outside the gene matches: 12. CDR1 DFQATT and CDR2 SNEGSKA come from the germline V gene (reference sequence). The chain's CDR3 is CSTPFSGSYETQYF. In DNA, the CDR3 is TGCAGTACCCCTTTTAGCGGGAGTTATGAGACCCAGTACTTC.

This clonotype showed up many times. This chain connects TRBV6-1 to TRBJ2-7, with TRBD1 identical over 8 bases. There are 18 residues in the CDR3. Germline values: CDR1 MNHNS, CDR2 SASEGT. V dropped 5 bases and J dropped 4; count of bases not matched to a gene: 19. The CDR3 DNA is TGTGCCAGCAGTCAAGTTCAGGGGGCTAATCTTCTAAAGTACGAGCAGTACTTC. Translating it yields CASSQVQGANLLKYEQYF.

This clonotype came up a few times. J is TRBJ1-6 and V is TRBV27, with D unclear. Trimming took 5 bases from V and 7 from J, leaving 12 bases between them. This CDR3 has 14 amino acids. Germline CDR1 reads MNHEY; CDR2 reads SMNVEV (reference sequence). In DNA form, the CDR3 reads TGTGCCAGCAGTCCGAGGGCGGAGAATTCACCCCTCCACTTT. Translation: CASSPRAENSPLHF.

The table lists this clonotype with many counts. V is TRBV7-9 and J is TRBJ1-1; D may be TRBD1 (5 bases). The CDR3 is 15 residues long. Germline values: CDR1 SEHNR, CDR2 FQNEAQ (reference sequence). Deletions cut 9 bases from V and 0 bases from J, with 17 bases between. CDR3 loop: CASTNGAPMNTEAFF. The DNA of the CDR3 is TGTGCCAGTACGAATGGGGCCCCTATGAACACTGAAGCTTTCTTT.

In this sample, this clonotype turned up many times. The rearrangement links TRBV10-2 to TRBJ2-1; 10 nucleotides line up with TRBD2. The CDR3 totals 15 residues. After removal of 4 bases from V and 6 bases from J, the junction contained 6 bases not matched to a gene. Looked up from germline, CDR1 is WSHSY and CDR2 is SAAADI. The CDR3 nucleotides are TGCGCCAGCAGTGCTGCCCTAGCGGGAGCCAATGAGCAGTTCTTC. Encoded protein: CASSAALAGANEQFF.

The table lists this clonotype with many counts. V and J are TRBV2 and TRBJ2-1; perhaps TRBD2 as D (6 bases). V was shortened by 4 bases and J by 1 base, with 8 bases between the two germline ends. CDR1 and CDR2 (germline): SNHLY, FYNNEI. The CDR3 consists of 14 residues. This chain's CDR3 is CASSVSGSYNEQFF. In nucleotides, the CDR3 is TGTGCCAGCAGTGTTAGCGGATCCTACAATGAGCAGTTCTTC.

The chain uses TRBV20-1 and TRBJ1-1; the match to TRBD1 covers 9 bases. The germline CDR1 and CDR2 sequences are DFQATT and SNEGSKA (reference sequence). The CDR3 consists of 15 residues. With V trimmed by 2 bases and J by 3 bases, 7 bases remained unmatched. CDR3 region: CSARNPQGADTEAFF. The DNA of the CDR3 is TGCAGTGCTAGAAACCCACAGGGGGCTGACACTGAAGCTTTCTTT.

This clonotype was found many times. The J gene is TRBJ1-1, the V gene TRBV30, with a tentative D call TRBD1 (6 bases). V was pared by 5 bases and J by 2 bases, with 9 bases between. This CDR3 has 12 amino acids. Germline loops: CDR1 GTSNPN, CDR2 SVGIG (reference sequence). In DNA form, the CDR3 reads TGTGCCTGGGGGGGCGCCAACACTGAAGCTTTCTTT. Encoded protein: CAWGGANTEAFF.